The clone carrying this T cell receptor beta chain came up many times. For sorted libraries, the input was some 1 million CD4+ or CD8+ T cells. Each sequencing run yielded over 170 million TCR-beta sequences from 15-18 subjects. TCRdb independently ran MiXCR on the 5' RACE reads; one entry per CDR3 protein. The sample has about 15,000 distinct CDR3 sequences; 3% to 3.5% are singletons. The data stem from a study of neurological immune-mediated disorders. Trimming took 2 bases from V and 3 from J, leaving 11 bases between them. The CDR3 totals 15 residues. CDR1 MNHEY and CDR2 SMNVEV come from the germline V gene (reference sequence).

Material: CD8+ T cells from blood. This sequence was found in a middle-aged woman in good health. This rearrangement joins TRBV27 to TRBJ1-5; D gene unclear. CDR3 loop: CASSLTQGYNQPQHF. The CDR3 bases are TGTGCCAGCAGTTTAACACAAGGCTACAATCAGCCCCAGCATTTT.